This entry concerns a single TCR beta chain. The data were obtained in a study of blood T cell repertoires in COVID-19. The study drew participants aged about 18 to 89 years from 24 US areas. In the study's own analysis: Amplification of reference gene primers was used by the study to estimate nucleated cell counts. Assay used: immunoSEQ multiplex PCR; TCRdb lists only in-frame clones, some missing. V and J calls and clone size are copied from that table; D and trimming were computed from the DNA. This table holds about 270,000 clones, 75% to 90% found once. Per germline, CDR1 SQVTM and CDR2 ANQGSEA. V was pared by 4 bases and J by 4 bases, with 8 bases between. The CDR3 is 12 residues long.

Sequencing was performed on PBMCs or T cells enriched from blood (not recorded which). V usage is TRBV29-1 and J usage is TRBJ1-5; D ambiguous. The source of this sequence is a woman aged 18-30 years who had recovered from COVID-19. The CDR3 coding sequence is TGCAGCGTTGCGGGTACGAATCAGCCCCAGCATTTT. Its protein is CSVAGTNQPQHF.